The rows below give T cell receptor beta chains drawn from one sample of a study of blood T cell repertoires in COVID-19. Here immunoSEQ multiplex PCR was the method, and the copy in TCRdb shows in-frame clones only, minus some. The sample shows hundreds of thousands of clones, around 90% of them seen only once. Sequencing used peripheral blood. These receptors were obtained from a man aged 60 to 75 who had recovered from COVID-19. CDR3s include the opening cysteine and the closing phenylalanine or tryptophan. D genes are given only for firm matches.

TRBV13	NA	CASSLGLGSSYNEQFF
TRBV9	NA	CASSVRPGPEETQYF
TRBV19	NA	CASSIDLAGFSTDTQYF
TRBV25-1	TRBD1	CASSEWGRGQTDTQYF
TRBV12-3/TRBV12-4	NA	CASSLSGTDTQYF
TRBV4-2	NA	CASSQVGQGITSNYGYTF
TRBV5-8	TRBD1	CASSIPGTGFYEQYF
TRBV2	NA	CASSEHRQETQYF
TRBV10-3	TRBD2	CAISGGGLGETQYF
TRBV6-5	NA	CASSYDFQETQYF
TRBV5-4	NA	CASSLGRVLGSPLHF
TRBV4-1	TRBD2	CASSQGGLAAETQYF
TRBV14	TRBD1	CASSPSRDRGGSEQFF
TRBV3-1/TRBV3-2	NA	CASRRAVSSYEQYF
TRBV28	NA	CASRATGTSNYGYTF
TRBV20-1	TRBD1	CSASGTVISNTEAFF
TRBV19	NA	CASSIGRQVDNYGYTF
TRBV7-2	NA	CASSPLTGRFYNEQFF
TRBV2	TRBD1	CASRNRGPEGFF
TRBV19	TRBD2	CASSGGRAVSDTQYF
TRBV28	NA	CASSLGRAEAFF
TRBV27	TRBD2	CASSLWMRWREDYEQYF
TRBV6-6	TRBD2	CASSTLAGGIDTQYF
TRBV5-6	TRBD1	CASSLFGQENYNEQFF
TRBV19	NA	CASSMPGDSNQPQHF
TRBV19	TRBD2	CASGLGLAATDTQYF
TRBV25-1	TRBD1	CASSGAGTGGTQPQHF
TRBV12-5	NA	CASGLVVGHPNTGELFF
TRBV7-3	TRBD2	CASSLELAGRNEQFF
TRBV5-1	TRBD2	CASSLSGTSAYNEQFF
TRBV11-1	TRBD2	CASSSGLALEQYF
TRBV6-6	NA	CASSFLYEQYF
TRBV5-6	NA	CASSFSGTGEQYF
TRBV28	TRBD2	CASSGRAKRWEQFF
TRBV19	NA	CASNPSGVTNYGYTF
TRBV18	TRBD1	CASSPMDRGSYEQYF
TRBV11-3	NA	CASSLAGSSTDTQYF
TRBV10-2	TRBD1	CASSGDRDNSPLHF
TRBV19	NA	CASSIRLGGGYEQYF
TRBV5-6	NA	CASSHRVTGTQETQYF
TRBV5-1	NA	CASSLNQQRAEAFF
TRBV5-1	TRBD1	CASSLSDRDGYTF
TRBV30	NA	CAWSVTGYPYEQYF
TRBV5-5	TRBD2	CASSPGLAGAWTDTQYF
TRBV5-1	NA	CASSLDRTPRETQYF
TRBV6-1	NA	CASSDAGYGYTF
TRBV4-1	NA	CASSQEKFGGHAGDGTEAFF
TRBV29-1	NA	CSVERPGASNIQYF
TRBV10-3	NA	CAISEVAGTEAFF
TRBV15	NA	CATSSGGRTGNTIYF
TRBV5-1	TRBD1	CASSLWSGGGANYGYTF
TRBV3-1/TRBV3-2	TRBD2	CASSPGGGAGFEQYF
TRBV7-2	TRBD2	CASSRPGLAEFEQYF
TRBV30	NA	CAWSVGHPNTEAFF
TRBV7-8	NA	CASSSRQRGSILNTEAFF
TRBV10-3	NA	CAISLTNGPNEQFF
TRBV5-1	NA	CASSLMGGNSPLHF
TRBV12-5	TRBD1	CASGRYRGQTGELFF
TRBV6-5	NA	CASSYESGLYEQYF